This TCR beta chain was observed in a study of T cell responses to AZD1222 COVID-19 vaccine (dated by TCRdb to the early 2020s). About the full investigation: TCR sequencing covered more than 230 trial participants: 200 to 220 given two doses of AZD1222 and 26 given two doses of MenACWY control vaccine. Trial participants were enrolled into age subgroups of 18-55, 56-69 and 70-plus years, which contained around 150, 28 and 57 TCR-sequenced participants, respectively. Results and caveats for the whole study, not just this receptor: Conclusions about previously exposed vaccinees are limited because only five to seven AZD1222 recipients were SARS-CoV-2 seropositive at baseline. Reportedly, almost half of the unique spike-specific TCRs recognized epitopes lying outside the regions that are mutated in the B.1.351 and B.1.1.7 variants. CD4 TCRs associated with the vaccine covered the entire spike protein, and the dominant responses were in regions 160-218 and 743-854. Participants were mostly white British, with more females than males. The authors suggested clonal diversity may have been underestimated. After two AZD1222 doses, spike-specific TCR breadth and depth were significantly higher than at day 0 and than in MenACWY recipients. Because no samples from the day 14 peak response were available, repertoires could be characterized only after the peak T cell response. The 56-69-year group was small, and its depth increase did not reach significance, likely because of low power.

Concerning this clone itself: No cognate antigen has been identified for it. No much larger clone is present one base from it, and per-base qualities are unavailable.

Per the germline V gene, SGHDT is the CDR1 and YYEEEE is the CDR2. At the junction V is shortened by 1 base and J by 6 bases; bases outside the gene matches: 8. Including the terminal cysteine and phenylalanine, the CDR3 comprises 15 residues. Here the CDR3 DNA is all that survives: 45 bases in frame from base 1. The time point label for this specimen denotes: about 28 days (+/-7) after the second vaccine dose. AZD1222 recipients given second doses at about 4 weeks or at about 12 weeks were pooled, since spike-specific TCR depth and breadth were not found to differ between the two schedules. Samples from vaccinated people were obtained from the UK trials COV001 and COV002, which included a single-blind randomized controlled phase 2/3 trial of AZD1222 (ChAdOx1 nCoV-19) in healthy adults. For TCRbeta chain sequencing, PBMC samples from trial participants were taken at day 0 and at day 28 after the second dose.

The CDR3 regions of human TCRbeta chains were subjected to immunosequencing. Regarding the original processing steps: Repertoire TCRs were matched against a reference library of SARS-CoV-2-specific TCRs generated with the MIRA antigen-specificity platform. Breadth was defined as the fraction of unique TCRs that were SARS-CoV-2-associated, and depth was defined as the fraction of total T cells that were SARS-CoV-2-associated. Using the MIRA data, every spike-specific TCR was mapped to the spike region that the TCR reacted to and assigned to either a CD4 or a CD8 class. Log10-transformed breadth and depth values were compared by one-way ANOVA with Sidak's multiple comparisons tests. Imported from immuneACCESS, the table was reduced by TCRdb to in-frame sequences with V and J called. These copies leave out some clones; in studies compared against another copy, an unresolved V gene accounts for under half, and the cause of the remainder is not known. Clone size and V and J calls were adopted from that table, with D and trimming inferred from the DNA. Here the sample has more than 110,000 clones; almost 95% occur a single time. Clones ranked in the top ten supply roughly 3.5% of the sample.

Source: peripheral blood, taken 28 days after the second AZD1222 dose. This receptor chain uses TRBV5-6 and TRBJ2-7; TRBD1 aligns with 9 central bases. The TCR originated in an adult who received the AZD1222 COVID-19 vaccine. The CDR3 here reads CASSLFGTGLGEQYF. The sequenced DNA: TGTGCCAGCAGCTTGTTTGGGACAGGGCTAGGCGAGCAGTACTTC.